These 13 T cell receptor beta chains originate from one sample sequenced in a study of T cell clonotyping in hematopoietic cell transplantation. Generated by immunoSEQ multiplex PCR, the TCRdb table keeps only in-frame clones and is missing some. This sample has roughly 6,400 clones, with around 97% found just once. Time point here: recipient sample about 28 days before transplant, after cytoreduction. The material sequenced was peripheral blood mononuclear cells, taken before stem cell transplant. These receptors were collected from an older man with acute myeloid leukemia. Some clones in this sample may be carry-over from other donors' samples.

The chain is built from TRBV29-1 and TRBJ1-1, with TRBD1 identical over 8 bases. CDR1 and CDR2 (germline): SQVTM, ANQGSEA. This CDR3 has 14 residues. With V trimmed by 6 bases and J by 1 base, 7 bases remained unmatched. The CDR3 sequence is CSVRTGWANTEAFF. DNA for the CDR3: TGCAGCGTGCGGACAGGGTGGGCGAACACTGAAGCTTTCTTT.

The table lists this clone with a count of one. CDR3 in DNA: TGTGCCAGCAGCTTAGTTTGGGCCTACGAGCAGTACTTC. It specifies CASSLVWAYEQYF. The J gene is TRBJ2-7, the V gene TRBV11-2; the D is unclear. Trimming stripped 1 base from V and 2 bases from J, with 6 bases between. The CDR3 runs to 13 residues. Germline CDR1 and CDR2: SGHAT and FQNNGV.

J is TRBJ2-7 and V is TRBV19; 14 bases fit TRBD2. Germline V gene data show CDR1 as LNHDA and CDR2 as SQIVND (reference sequence). Losses at the gene ends were 3 bases for V and 2 bases for J; bases not matched to a gene: 0. The CDR3 loop spans 15 amino acids. CDR3 nucleotides: TGTGCCAGTAGTATGGGACTAGCGGGGGCCTACGAGCAGTACTTC. It codes for CASSMGLAGAYEQYF.

The chain combines TRBV11-3 with TRBJ2-3; the D gene is possibly TRBD1 (5 bases). Germline V gene lookup returns CDR1 SGHNT and CDR2 YENEEA. Trimming cost V 5 bases and J 2 bases, with 14 bases left between them. The CDR3 has 15 amino acids. CDR3: CASSLRSGPTDTQYF. The CDR3 DNA reads TGTGCCAGCAGCCTACGCTCAGGGCCCACAGATACGCAGTATTTT.

The chain combines TRBV25-1 with TRBJ1-2; 8 bases fit TRBD1. Per germline, CDR1 MGHDK and CDR2 SYGVNS. The CDR3 loop spans 12 amino acids. J lost 8 bases, V lost 4 bases, and 3 bases had no gene match. CDR3 in DNA: TGTGCCAGCAGTGGTGGACAGGGAGGCTACACCTTC. Protein product: CASSGGQGGYTF.

V usage is TRBV19 and J usage is TRBJ2-1, with D hard to call. The CDR3 spans 15 residues. Deletions cut 1 base from V and 5 bases from J, with 12 bases between. The germline V gene encodes CDR1 LNHDA and CDR2 SQIVND (reference sequence). This chain's CDR3 is CASSIASGRNNEQFF. The CDR3 nucleotides are TGTGCCAGTAGTATAGCATCCGGGCGCAACAATGAGCAGTTCTTC.

This sequence joins TRBV5-1 and TRBJ1-2; 7 bases map to TRBD1. This CDR3 region has 14 residues. J lost 4 bases, V lost 3 bases, and 6 bases had no gene match. CDR1 SGHRS and CDR2 YFSETQ come from the germline V gene. CDR3 in DNA: TGCGCCAGCAGCTCAAGGGACAGATCCTATGGCTACACCTTC. Translation gives CASSSRDRSYGYTF.

The chain couples TRBV25-1 to TRBJ1-2; tentative D call: TRBD1 (6 bases). The V gene's germline CDR1 is MGHDK and CDR2 SYGVNS. With 5 bases removed from V and 7 bases from J, the gap between germline ends came to 14 bases. The CDR3 has 13 residues. The chain's CDR3 is CASSLGGPSGYTF. The CDR3 DNA follows: TGTGCCAGCAGTCTAGGGGGTCCGAGTGGCTACACCTTC.

This sequence joins TRBV28 and TRBJ1-1, with D perhaps TRBD1 (6 bases). The germline V and J ends were trimmed by 3 bases and 0 bases, with 17 bases remaining between them. The germline CDR1 and CDR2 sequences are MDHEN and SYDVKM. This CDR3 spans 17 amino acids. CDR3 loop: CASSLGQGTIMNTEAFF. CDR3 bases: TGTGCCAGCAGTTTGGGGCAGGGGACGATAATGAACACTGAAGCTTTCTTT.

This chain uses TRBV4-1 with TRBJ1-5; no definite D call. The length of the CDR3 is 17 residues. Germline V gene lookup returns CDR1 MGHRA and CDR2 YSYEKL. Deletions cut 4 bases from V and 0 bases from J, with 16 bases between. CDR3 bases: TGCGCCAGCAGCCTCAGGACCGGAGATTCTAGCAATCAGCCCCAGCATTTT. Translated: CASSLRTGDSSNQPQHF.

The rearrangement joins TRBV7-6 to TRBJ1-6, with D perhaps matching TRBD1 (5 bases). This CDR3 comprises 15 residues. From germline, CDR1 is SGHVS and CDR2 FNYEAQ. V lost 5 bases and J lost 5, with 13 bases in between. The CDR3: CASSTQGYNNSPLHF. Written as DNA, the CDR3 is TGTGCCAGCAGCACTCAGGGCTACAATAATTCACCCCTCCACTTT. The full variable domain, completed using reference TRBV7-6 and TRBJ1-6, is GAGVSQSPRYKVTKRGQDVALRCDPISGHVSLYWYRQALGQGPEFLTYFNYEAQQDKSGLPNDRFSAERPEGSISTLTIQRTEQRDSAMYRCASSTQGYNNSPLHFGNGTRLTVT.

The V call is TRBV6-6, the J call TRBJ2-7; D not resolved. The CDR3 is 12 residues long. Germline CDR1 and CDR2: MNHNY and SVGAGI (reference sequence). Trimming cost V 2 bases and J 7 bases, with 9 bases left between them. CDR3 coding DNA: TGTGCCAGCAGTTACCCGGGTGGGGAGCAGTACTTC. This codes for CASSYPGGEQYF.

V usage is TRBV4-2 and J usage is TRBJ1-4, with 8 bases that match TRBD1. The germline CDR1 and CDR2 sequences are LGHNA and YNFKEQ. The CDR3 is 14 amino acids. Losses at the gene ends were 6 bases for V and 7 bases for J; bases not matched to a gene: 7. CDR3 DNA: TGTGCCAGCAGTCTCAGGGGGCAGGGTGAAAAACTGTTTTTT. Protein: CASSLRGQGEKLFF.